The 7 T cell receptor beta chains in this list originate from one sample, sequenced in a study of long-term antiretroviral therapy in people with HIV. At survey level, the immunoSEQ assay was run in its v3.0 version. Clones were read by immunoSEQ multiplex PCR, and TCRdb kept only the in-frame ones, dropping some. The top ten hold roughly 8% of the sample, which has about 28,000 clones, 90% seen once. Sequences were derived from unsorted PBMCs, sampled 3.2 years before starting antiretroviral therapy. The receptors originated from a man in his forties or fifties with HIV.

The genes are TRBV18 and TRBJ2-6; D not certain. With 4 bases removed from V and 0 bases from J, the gap between germline ends came to 13 bases. CDR1 and CDR2 from the germline V gene are KGHSH and LQKENI. CDR3 size: 17 residues. DNA of the CDR3: TGTGCCAGCTCACTGGGCACAATATCCTCTGGGGCCAACGTCCTGACTTTC. This translates into CASSLGTISSGANVLTF.

The chain couples TRBV5-4 to TRBJ2-5; tentatively, D is TRBD2 (6 bases). The CDR3 is 15 amino acids. Germline lookup yields CDR1 SGHNT and CDR2 YYREEE (reference sequence). Trimming removed 4 bases from V and 2 bases from J, with 15 bases in between. In nucleotides, the CDR3 is TGTGCCAGCAGCGGGCGCCGGGAGAGGCAAGAGACCCAGTACTTC. The encoded protein is CASSGRRERQETQYF.

This clone was seen a single time. This chain links TRBV5-1 with TRBJ1-6; weak D call: TRBD1 (5 bases). The V end was cut by 2 bases, the J end by 10 bases, with 22 bases between. Germline V gene sequence: CDR1 SGHRS, CDR2 YFSETQ. The CDR3 consists of 17 residues. The CDR3 DNA reads as TGCGCCAGCAGCTTAGAAATTCCAGGGACCTTACGGTCACCCCTCCACTTT. Residues: CASSLEIPGTLRSPLHF.

The chain employs TRBV4-1 and TRBJ2-7; D ambiguous. The CDR3 spans 15 residues. Germline V gives CDR1 MGHRA, CDR2 YSYEKL. The V gene lost 1 base and the J gene lost 1 base, with 11 bases spanning the gap. CDR3: CASSQVPLGSYEQYF. The CDR3 nucleotides are TGCGCCAGCAGCCAAGTGCCCCTGGGTTCCTACGAGCAGTACTTC.

The chain joins TRBV27 to TRBJ2-7, with 10 nucleotides matching TRBD2. The germline V gene has CDR1 MNHEY and CDR2 SMNVEV (reference sequence). Trimming removed 6 bases from V and 3 bases from J; junction bases left unmatched: 11. The CDR3 consists of 16 residues. The CDR3 spells CASSQTLRTSGYEQYF. Here the CDR3 DNA reads TGTGCCAGCAGCCAAACCCTCCGGACTAGCGGCTACGAGCAGTACTTC.

The chain recombines TRBV7-8 with TRBJ1-2; weak D call: TRBD1 (6 bases). In germline, CDR1 is SGHVS, CDR2 FQNEAQ. This CDR3 has 16 residues. The V and J ends lost 2 bases and 2 bases respectively, with 15 bases between them. The CDR3 DNA follows: TGTGCCAGCAGCTTAATAGGGGGACCGACGAACTATGGCTACACCTTC. Encoded protein: CASSLIGGPTNYGYTF.

The CDR3: CASSRVVSRSEAFF. CDR3 bases: TGTGCCAGCTCTCGTGTAGTTAGCAGGAGTGAAGCTTTCTTT. The rearrangement links TRBV18 to TRBJ1-1; D is unresolved. The germline V gene encodes CDR1 KGHSH and CDR2 LQKENI. Trimming stripped 6 bases from V and 7 bases from J, with 18 bases between. This CDR3 has 14 residues.